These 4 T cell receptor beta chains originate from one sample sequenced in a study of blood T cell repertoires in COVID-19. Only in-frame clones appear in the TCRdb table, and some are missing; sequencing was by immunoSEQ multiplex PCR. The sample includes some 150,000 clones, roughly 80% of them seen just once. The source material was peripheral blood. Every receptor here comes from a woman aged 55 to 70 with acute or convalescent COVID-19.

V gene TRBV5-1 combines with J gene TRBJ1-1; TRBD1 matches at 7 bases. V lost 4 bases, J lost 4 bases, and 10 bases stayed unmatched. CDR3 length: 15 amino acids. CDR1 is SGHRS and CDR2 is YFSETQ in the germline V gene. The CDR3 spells CASSMYQGGLTEAFF. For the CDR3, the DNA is TGCGCCAGCAGCATGTACCAAGGGGGCCTCACTGAAGCTTTCTTT.

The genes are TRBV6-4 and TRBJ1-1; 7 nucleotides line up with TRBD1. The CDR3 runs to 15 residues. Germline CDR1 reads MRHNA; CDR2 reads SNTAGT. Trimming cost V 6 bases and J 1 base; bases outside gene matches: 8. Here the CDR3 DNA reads TGTGCCAGCAGGGACACCGGGACAGCGAACACTGAAGCTTTCTTT. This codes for CASRDTGTANTEAFF.

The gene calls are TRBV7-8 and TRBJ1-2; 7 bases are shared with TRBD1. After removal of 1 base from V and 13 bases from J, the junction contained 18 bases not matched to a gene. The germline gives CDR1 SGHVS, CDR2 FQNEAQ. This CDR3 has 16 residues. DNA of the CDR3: TGTGCCAGCAGCTTAGTAACGATCGGACAGGACCAGGTGGGCACCTTC. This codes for CASSLVTIGQDQVGTF.

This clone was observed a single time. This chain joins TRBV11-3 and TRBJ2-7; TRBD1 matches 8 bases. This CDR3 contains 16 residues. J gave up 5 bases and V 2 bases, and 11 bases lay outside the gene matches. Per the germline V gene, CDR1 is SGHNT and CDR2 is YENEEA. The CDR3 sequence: CASSLFYGQGSHEQYV. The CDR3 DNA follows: TGTGCCAGCAGCTTATTCTACGGACAGGGAAGCCACGAGCAGTACGTC.